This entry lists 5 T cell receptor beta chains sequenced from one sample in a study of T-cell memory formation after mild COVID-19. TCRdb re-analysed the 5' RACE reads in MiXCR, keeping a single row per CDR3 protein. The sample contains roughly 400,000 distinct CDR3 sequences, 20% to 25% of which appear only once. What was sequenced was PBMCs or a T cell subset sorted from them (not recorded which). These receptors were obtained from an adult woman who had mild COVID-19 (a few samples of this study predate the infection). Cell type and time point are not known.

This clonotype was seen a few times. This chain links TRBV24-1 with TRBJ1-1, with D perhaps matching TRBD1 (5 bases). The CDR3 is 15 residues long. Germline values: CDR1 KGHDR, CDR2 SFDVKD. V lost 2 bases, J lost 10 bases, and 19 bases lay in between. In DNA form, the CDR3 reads TGTGCCACCAGTGATTCCCCTCCAGGTGCAGGGAGAGCTTTCTTT. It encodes CATSDSPPGAGRAFF.

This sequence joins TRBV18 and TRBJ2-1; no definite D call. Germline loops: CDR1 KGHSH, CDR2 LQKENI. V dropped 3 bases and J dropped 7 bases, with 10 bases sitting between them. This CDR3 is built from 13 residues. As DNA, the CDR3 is TGTGCCAGCTCACCTCCTAACGGAAATGAGCAGTTCTTC. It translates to CASSPPNGNEQFF. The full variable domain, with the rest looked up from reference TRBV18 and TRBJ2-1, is NAGVMQNPRHLVRRRGQEARLRCSPMKGHSHVYWYRQLPEEGLKFMVYLQKENIIDESGMPKERFSAEFPKEGPSILRIQQVVRGDSAAYFCASSPPNGNEQFFGPGTRLTVL.

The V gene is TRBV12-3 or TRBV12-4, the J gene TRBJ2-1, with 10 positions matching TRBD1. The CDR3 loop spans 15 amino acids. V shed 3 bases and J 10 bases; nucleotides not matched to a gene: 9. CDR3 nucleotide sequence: TGTGCCAGCAGTTTTGGGGACAGGGGTCGAGCCGAGCAGTTCTTC. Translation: CASSFGDRGRAEQFF.

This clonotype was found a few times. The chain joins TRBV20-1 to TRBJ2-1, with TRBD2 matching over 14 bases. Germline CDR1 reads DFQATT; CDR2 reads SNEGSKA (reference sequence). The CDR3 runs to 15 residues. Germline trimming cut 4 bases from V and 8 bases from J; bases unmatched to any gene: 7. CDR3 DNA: TGCAGTGCTAAAGACTGGACTAGCGGGAGGTATGAGCAGTTCTTC. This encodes CSAKDWTSGRYEQFF.

The CDR3 loop is CASSFRQGADTEAFF. The CDR3 DNA sequence: TGTGCCAGCAGTTTTCGACAGGGGGCGGACACTGAAGCTTTCTTT. This rearrangement joins TRBV28 to TRBJ1-1; the match to TRBD1 covers 10 bases. This CDR3 has 15 residues. V lost 3 bases to trimming and J lost 3 bases; unmatched junction nucleotides: 4. From germline, CDR1 is MDHEN and CDR2 SYDVKM.